What follows are 16 T cell receptor beta chains derived from one specimen sequenced in a study of post-analysis software for immune sequencing data. Study outcomes and limitations: The study found TRBV5-6, TRBV5-1 and TRBV20-1 among five TRBV segments more frequent in patients than controls.

TCR beta cDNA libraries had unique molecular identifiers. TCRdb analysed the PCR reads with MiXCR anew, one entry per CDR3 protein. This sample carries some 450,000 distinct CDR3 sequences, nearly 45% of them seen once, and the ten largest clones take around 10%. These TCRs are of unknown antigen specificity. Sequencing was carried out using blood. These receptor sequences come from a girl aged 5 to 17 with multiple sclerosis.

The gene calls are TRBV5-1 and TRBJ2-7, with D perhaps matching TRBD2 (6 bases). The germline CDR1 and CDR2 sequences are SGHRS and YFSETQ. V dropped 0 bases and J dropped 9 bases, with 13 bases sitting between them. The CDR3 runs 13 residues. The CDR3 region is CASSLDGGLGQYF. The CDR3 DNA reads TGCGCCAGCAGCTTGGACGGGGGACTGGGGCAGTACTTC.

V usage is TRBV9 and J usage is TRBJ1-2, with a tentative D call TRBD1 (5 bases). The V end was cut by 0 bases, the J end by 6 bases, with 12 bases between. The germline gives CDR1 SGDLS, CDR2 YYNGEE. This CDR3 spans 14 amino acids. The CDR3 DNA follows: TGTGCCAGCAGCGTAGGACCTCAGGGTGATGGCTACACCTTC. Translated: CASSVGPQGDGYTF.

The V gene is TRBV3-1, the J gene TRBJ2-1; 11 bases line up with TRBD2. The germline V gene encodes CDR1 LGHDT and CDR2 YNNKEL (reference sequence). The V segment lost 4 bases and the J segment 15 bases; nucleotides outside the gene matches: 14. The CDR3 loop spans 15 amino acids. The CDR3 reads CASSPPGIAGGQSFF. The DNA of the CDR3 is TGTGCCAGCAGCCCCCCAGGCATAGCGGGAGGGCAGTCGTTCTTC.

This clonotype was seen more than once but under ten times. The chain uses TRBV29-1 and TRBJ2-3; tentative D call: TRBD1 (5 bases). This CDR3 is 12 amino acids long. Trimming took off 5 bases at V and 1 base at J, with 7 bases between the two ends. Germline V CDR1 and CDR2: SQVTM, ANQGSEA. CDR3 region: CSVLRGTDTQYF. CDR3 bases: TGCAGCGTTCTCAGGGGCACAGATACGCAGTATTTT.

This clonotype was observed a handful of times. The V call is TRBV20-1, the J call TRBJ1-2, with 9 bases lining up with TRBD1. The CDR3 is 15 amino acids. Germline V gives CDR1 DFQATT, CDR2 SNEGSKA (reference sequence). After removal of 4 bases from V and 4 bases from J, the junction contained 10 bases not matched to a gene. DNA for the CDR3: TGCAGTGCTACGACCCGGACAGGGGAATCCTATGGCTACACCTTC. Encoded protein: CSATTRTGESYGYTF.

The rearrangement links TRBV7-2 to TRBJ2-1, with TRBD2 as a possible D gene (5 bases). V lost 5 bases and J 7 bases, leaving 15 bases between the germline ends. Germline V CDR1 and CDR2: SGHTA, FQGNSA. The CDR3 consists of 14 residues. The CDR3 loop is CASSHGLPTNEQFF. In DNA form, the CDR3 reads TGTGCCAGCAGCCATGGACTGCCTACGAATGAGCAGTTCTTC. Together with reference TRBV7-2 and TRBJ2-1, the CDR3 gives the full variable domain: GAGVSQSPSNKVTEKGKDVELRCDPISGHTALYWYRQSLGQGLEFLIYFQGNSAPDKSGLPSDRFSAERTGGSVSTLTIQRTQQEDSAVYLCASSHGLPTNEQFFGPGTRLTVL.

This clonotype was observed a few times. This sequence joins TRBV20-1 and TRBJ2-5; TRBD2 might be the D (5 bases). This CDR3 comprises 12 residues. CDR1 is DFQATT, CDR2 SNEGSKA, per germline (reference sequence). The V gene lost 3 bases and the J gene lost 1 base, with 6 bases spanning the gap. For the CDR3, the DNA is TGCAGTGCTAGCCTAGCCCAAGAGACCCAGTACTTC. Translating gives CSASLAQETQYF.

This clonotype turned up a few times. The chain uses TRBV7-3 and TRBJ2-3; 7 bases map to TRBD2. The CDR3 has 17 residues. CDR1 and CDR2 (germline): SGHTA, FQGTGA. V dropped 2 bases and J dropped 2; count of bases not matched to a gene: 10. Here the CDR3 reads CASSLWGGGAPTDTQYF. The CDR3 nucleotides read TGTGCCAGCAGCTTATGGGGGGGAGGCGCTCCCACAGATACGCAGTATTTT.

The rearrangement uses TRBV9 and TRBJ1-2; no clear D. V was pared by 7 bases and J by 8 bases, with 12 bases between. This CDR3 spans 11 amino acids. Looked up from germline, CDR1 is SGDLS and CDR2 is YYNGEE. The CDR3 DNA is TGTGCCAGCGCCGATAGCGGGGGCTACACCTTC. Amino acid sequence: CASADSGGYTF.

The chain recombines TRBV12-3 or TRBV12-4 with TRBJ2-1, with TRBD2 identical over 11 bases. The CDR3 is 15 residues long. Germline trimming cut 3 bases from V and 8 bases from J; bases unmatched to any gene: 6. The chain's CDR3 is CASSFATSGEYEQFF. CDR3 DNA: TGTGCCAGCAGTTTTGCGACTAGCGGGGAGTATGAGCAGTTCTTC.

The V and J genes are TRBV27 and TRBJ2-1; the match to TRBD2 covers 8 bases. Germline CDR1 MNHEY, CDR2 SMNVEV (reference sequence). This CDR3 region has 15 residues. The V and J ends lost 2 bases and 9 bases, in that order; junction bases with no gene match: 9. In nucleotides, the CDR3 is TGTGCCAGCAGTTTACTGGGACTAGATAACAGTGAGCAGTTCTTC. As protein: CASSLLGLDNSEQFF.

The chain links TRBV29-1 to TRBJ1-5; TRBD1 aligns across 10 bases. CDR1 is SQVTM, CDR2 ANQGSEA, per germline. V shed 7 bases and J 5 bases; nucleotides not matched to a gene: 2. CDR3 length: 12 amino acids. CDR3 nucleotide sequence: TGCAGCGCCGGACAGGGGGATCAGCCCCAGCATTTT. Residues: CSAGQGDQPQHF.

The genes are TRBV20-1 and TRBJ1-1; 8 nucleotides line up with TRBD1. Losses at the gene ends were 6 bases for V and 3 bases for J; bases not matched to a gene: 3. Germline assignment: CDR1 DFQATT and CDR2 SNEGSKA (reference sequence). The length of the CDR3 is 12 residues. CDR3 residues: CSAVDRDTEAFF. DNA of the CDR3: TGCAGTGCGGTGGACAGGGACACTGAAGCTTTCTTT.

This clonotype was counted a few times. The J gene is TRBJ2-7, the V gene TRBV12-3 or TRBV12-4; D is unresolved. The CDR3 covers 14 residues. V dropped 7 bases and J dropped 0 bases, with 13 bases sitting between them. Written as DNA, the CDR3 is TGTGCCAGCACCCCGGCGGTGAGCTCCTACGAGCAGTACTTC. This sequence encodes CASTPAVSSYEQYF.

This clonotype has only one observation. This chain links TRBV6-6 with TRBJ2-3; possible D gene TRBD2, 6 bases. CDR3 length equals 13 residues. CDR1 is MNHNY and CDR2 is SVGAGI in the germline V gene (reference sequence). Trimming left V 10 bases short and J 5 bases short, with 16 bases between. CDR3 DNA sequence: TGTGCCACCCGGTCGGAGGGCCGAGATACGCAGTATTTT. Protein: CATRSEGRDTQYF.

This sequence joins TRBV24-1 and TRBJ2-1, with 9 bases lining up with TRBD2. This CDR3 is 15 amino acids long. Germline CDR1 and CDR2: KGHDR and SFDVKD. V lost 7 bases and J lost 4; bases outside the gene matches: 7. The CDR3 region has the DNA TGTGCCACCAGACGGACTAGCGCCGATTACAATGAGCAGTTCTTC. Residues: CATRRTSADYNEQFF.